The next 14 T cell receptor beta chains were all read from a single sample in a study of follicular helper T cells after annual influenza vaccination. Clones were read by immunoSEQ multiplex PCR, and TCRdb kept only the in-frame ones, dropping some. The sample contains some 11,000 clones, more than 60% of which appear only once. The starting material was CXCR5- memory CD4+ T cells sorted from blood, obtained 6 weeks after influenza vaccination. All receptors come from an adult who received the influenza vaccine.

The rearrangement links TRBV5-1 to TRBJ2-7; TRBD2 aligns across 11 bases. This CDR3 is built from 14 residues. Trimming at V came to 4 bases and at J to 5 bases, leaving 5 bases not matched to a gene. The germline gives CDR1 SGHRS, CDR2 YFSETQ. The CDR3 is CASSVTSGGDEQYF. The DNA of the CDR3 is TGCGCCAGCAGCGTCACTAGCGGGGGCGACGAGCAGTACTTC. Full variable domain (rest looked up from reference TRBV5-1 and TRBJ2-7): KAGVTQTPRYLIKTRGQQVTLSCSPISGHRSVSWYQQTPGQGLQFLFEYFSETQRNKGNFPGRFSGRQFSNSRSEMNVSTLELGDSALYLCASSVTSGGDEQYFGPGTRLTVT.

The rearrangement uses TRBV7-9 and TRBJ2-7; 9 bases line up with TRBD1. V was pared by 3 bases and J by 3 bases, with 6 bases of the junction left unmatched. CDR3 length equals 15 residues. Germline values: CDR1 SEHNR, CDR2 FQNEAQ (reference sequence). CDR3 amino acids: CASSFPGQGNYEQYF. The CDR3 region has the DNA TGTGCCAGCAGCTTCCCTGGACAGGGGAACTACGAGCAGTACTTC.

The rearrangement uses TRBV9 and TRBJ2-3; tentatively, D is TRBD2 (5 bases). Trimming took off 3 bases at V and 2 bases at J, with 7 bases between the two ends. Per germline, CDR1 SGDLS and CDR2 YYNGEE. CDR3 length: 13 residues. In DNA form, the CDR3 reads TGTGCCAGCAGCGACGGGAACACAGATACGCAGTATTTT. Amino acid sequence: CASSDGNTDTQYF.

The chain carries TRBV7-2 and TRBJ2-5; D might be TRBD2 (6 bases). Trimming cost V 5 bases and J 4 bases, with 17 bases left between them. There are 15 residues in the CDR3. Per germline, CDR1 SGHTA and CDR2 FQGNSA. Written as DNA, the CDR3 is TGTGCCAGCAGCCCACCCGGGGGACTCCTAGAGACCCAGTACTTC. Residues: CASSPPGGLLETQYF.

The rearrangement links TRBV5-1 to TRBJ2-7; D perhaps matches TRBD2 (5 bases). The CDR3 extends over 15 amino acids. Germline V gives CDR1 SGHRS, CDR2 YFSETQ. V lost 0 bases and J lost 2, with 12 bases in between. The CDR3 spells CASSLASGMTYEQYF. The DNA for the CDR3 is TGCGCCAGCAGCTTGGCATCGGGGATGACCTACGAGCAGTACTTC.

The V and J genes are TRBV7-9 and TRBJ2-1; 7 nucleotides align to TRBD1. Germline V CDR1 and CDR2: SEHNR, FQNEAQ (reference sequence). The CDR3 totals 14 residues. The J segment lost 0 bases and the V segment lost 9 bases, leaving 5 bases of the junction unmatched. This CDR3 is CASWDSSSYNEQFF. The CDR3 DNA follows: TGTGCCAGTTGGGACAGTAGCTCCTACAATGAGCAGTTCTTC. Together with reference TRBV7-9 and TRBJ2-1, the CDR3 gives the full variable domain: DTGVSQNPRHKITKRGQNVTFRCDPISEHNRLYWYRQTLGQGPEFLTYFQNEAQLEKSRLLSDRFSAERPKGSFSTLEIQRTEQGDSAMYLCASWDSSSYNEQFFGPGTRLTVL.

The genes are TRBV9 and TRBJ2-7; either TRBD1 or TRBD2 may supply D (7 bases each). The CDR3 has 16 amino acids. Germline assignment: CDR1 SGDLS and CDR2 YYNGEE. Trimming shortened V by 4 bases and J by 6 bases, and 23 bases separated the two germline ends. The CDR3 spells CASSSQGGGFGVEQYF. CDR3 coding DNA: TGTGCCAGCAGCTCCCAGGGGGGGGGCTTCGGGGTCGAGCAGTACTTC.

The rearrangement links TRBV7-2 to TRBJ1-1; D is uncertain. This CDR3 contains 16 residues. CDR1 is SGHTA, CDR2 FQGNSA, per germline. Deletions cut 2 bases from V and 0 bases from J, with 13 bases between. The CDR3 DNA follows: TGTGCCAGCAGCTTACGGTCAGGATTTCTGAACACTGAAGCTTTCTTT. This codes for CASSLRSGFLNTEAFF.

The chain employs TRBV28 and TRBJ1-5; D might be TRBD1 (5 bases). Germline assignment: CDR1 MDHEN and CDR2 SYDVKM. This CDR3 spans 13 amino acids. Trimming removed 3 bases at V and 6 bases at J, with 9 bases between. In DNA form, the CDR3 reads TGTGCCAGCAGTTTCAGGGTCGGTCAGCCCCAGCATTTT. It encodes CASSFRVGQPQHF.

The chain combines TRBV5-1 with TRBJ1-1, with a weak D call TRBD1 (6 bases). V was cut by 0 bases and J by 5 bases, with 11 bases left in between. This CDR3 is 14 amino acids long. CDR1 and CDR2 from the germline V gene are SGHRS and YFSETQ. In DNA, the CDR3 is TGCGCCAGCAGCTTGGGACGGGGGCGAACTGAAGCTTTCTTT. This codes for CASSLGRGRTEAFF.

V is TRBV11-3 and J is TRBJ2-2; TRBD1 or TRBD2 may be the D gene (6 bases each). This CDR3 is built from 15 residues. Trimming cost V 2 bases and J 4 bases, with 11 bases left between them. From germline, CDR1 is SGHNT and CDR2 YENEEA. The DNA of the CDR3 is TGTGCCAGCAGCTTAAGGGGGGCGGGCACCGGGGAGCTGTTTTTT. Translated: CASSLRGAGTGELFF.

The rearrangement links TRBV10-3 to TRBJ1-6; no clear D gene. Germline V lookup: CDR1 ENHRY, CDR2 SYGVKD. CDR3 size: 14 residues. The V and J ends lost 4 bases and 6 bases respectively, with 10 bases between them. In DNA form, the CDR3 reads TGTGCCATCAGTGGTGGGCAGATTAATTCACCCCTCCACTTT. Translating gives CAISGGQINSPLHF.

The chain has TRBV9 and TRBJ1-5; 7 bases are shared with TRBD1. This CDR3 is 15 amino acids long. Looked up from germline, CDR1 is SGDLS and CDR2 is YYNGEE. V dropped 3 bases and J dropped 5; count of bases not matched to a gene: 8. CDR3 sequence: CASSAGGQPDQPQHF. The CDR3 nucleotides read TGTGCCAGCAGCGCAGGGGGACAGCCGGATCAGCCCCAGCATTTT.

The chain has TRBV4-2 and TRBJ1-4, with 9 bases that match TRBD1. This CDR3 comprises 18 residues. J gave up 8 bases and V 1 base, and 14 bases lay outside the gene matches. Germline V gives CDR1 LGHNA, CDR2 YNFKEQ. In DNA, the CDR3 is TGTGCCAGCAGCCAAGCCGGGACAGGGACATCAGGAGGAGAAAAACTGTTTTTT. Protein: CASSQAGTGTSGGEKLFF.